The 12 T cell receptor beta chains below were found in one sample sequenced in a study of blood T cell repertoires in COVID-19. TCRdb's table, derived via immunoSEQ multiplex PCR, lists solely in-frame clones and lacks some. This table has over 150,000 clones, approximately 90% appearing once. The sample was peripheral blood. The receptors come from a man in his forties or fifties with COVID-19, enrolled during active disease.

The chain is built from TRBV10-3 and TRBJ2-3; 11 bases fit TRBD2. J gave up 5 bases and V 9 bases, and 4 bases lay outside the gene matches. Germline-derived CDR1 and CDR2 are ENHRY and SYGVKD. CDR3 length: 13 amino acids. The CDR3 bases are TGTGCCATTACTAGCGGGAGTGTAGATACGCAGTATTTT. It specifies CAITSGSVDTQYF.

Comment on this clone: Other DNA sequences in this specimen translate into the identical CDR3. The chain combines TRBV19 with TRBJ1-2; TRBD1 agrees at 10 bases. The CDR3 is made up of 14 amino acids. V dropped 3 bases and J dropped 8; count of bases not matched to a gene: 6. Germline V lookup: CDR1 LNHDA, CDR2 SQIVND (reference sequence). DNA of the CDR3: TGTGCCAGTAGTATCCCCGGGACAGGGGTAGGCTACACCTTC. Amino acids: CASSIPGTGVGYTF.

The rearrangement uses TRBV7-2 and TRBJ2-1; TRBD2 matches at 12 bases. Germline trimming cut 0 bases from V and 7 bases from J; bases unmatched to any gene: 7. The CDR3 spans 17 residues. Germline V gene data show CDR1 as SGHTA and CDR2 as FQGNSA. The CDR3 reads CASSLAATSGSQNEQFF. The CDR3 region has the DNA TGTGCCAGCAGCTTAGCCGCGACTAGCGGGAGTCAGAATGAGCAGTTCTTC. Complete variable domain (other parts from reference TRBV7-2 and TRBJ2-1): GAGVSQSPSNKVTEKGKDVELRCDPISGHTALYWYRQSLGQGLEFLIYFQGNSAPDKSGLPSDRFSAERTGGSVSTLTIQRTQQEDSAVYLCASSLAATSGSQNEQFFGPGTRLTVL.

The V and J genes are TRBV18 and TRBJ1-6, with 8 bases identical to TRBD1. Germline V gene sequence: CDR1 KGHSH, CDR2 LQKENI. This CDR3 has 11 residues. V shed 6 bases, J shed 15 bases, and the junction held 4 bases outside the gene matches. CDR3 nucleotide sequence: TGTGCCAGCTCGGAGGGACAGGACCTCCACTTT. Translating it yields CASSEGQDLHF.

This clone was observed a handful of times. V is TRBV11-2 and J is TRBJ2-4; TRBD2 matches at 7 bases. Per germline, CDR1 SGHAT and CDR2 FQNNGV. This CDR3 is 15 amino acids long. Trimming removed 5 bases from V and 3 bases from J; junction bases left unmatched: 7. As DNA, the CDR3 is TGTGCCAGCAGCGGGGTCGGGGGGTTCAAAAACATTCAGTACTTC. It encodes CASSGVGGFKNIQYF. The full variable domain, with the rest looked up from reference TRBV11-2 and TRBJ2-4, is EAGVAQSPRYKIIEKRQSVAFWCNPISGHATLYWYQQILGQGPKLLIQFQNNGVVDDSQLPKDRFSAERLKGVDSTLKIQPAKLEDSAVYLCASSGVGGFKNIQYFGAGTRLSVL.

The chain employs TRBV15 and TRBJ2-7, with a possible D match to TRBD1 (5 bases). This CDR3 spans 15 amino acids. Trimming left V 0 bases short and J 4 bases short, with 13 bases between. The germline CDR1 and CDR2 sequences are LNHNV and YYDKDF (reference sequence). The DNA for the CDR3 is TGTGCCACCAGCAGAGACAGTGTGAAGGGGTACGAGCAGTACTTC. It codes for CATSRDSVKGYEQYF.

The J gene is TRBJ1-6, the V gene TRBV6-5; D might be TRBD1 (6 bases). The CDR3 runs to 16 residues. Deletions cut 2 bases from V and 9 bases from J, with 17 bases between. Germline CDR1 reads MNHEY; CDR2 reads SVGAGI. CDR3 DNA sequence: TGTGCCAGCAGTTACCAAAACACCTGGACAGTTTCACCCCTCCACTTT. Residues: CASSYQNTWTVSPLHF.

J is TRBJ2-2 and V is TRBV27, with a possible D match to TRBD2 (5 bases). The CDR3 contains 14 residues. CDR1 is MNHEY and CDR2 is SMNVEV in the germline V gene (reference sequence). The V and J ends lost 3 bases and 5 bases respectively, with 10 bases between them. In DNA, the CDR3 is TGTGCCAGCAGTTTCCCCACGGGGACCGGGGAGCTGTTTTTT. Amino acids: CASSFPTGTGELFF.

This chain connects TRBV5-1 to TRBJ2-7, with 8 bases matching TRBD1. The V gene end was trimmed by 0 bases and the J gene end by 2 bases; junction bases not matched to a gene: 10. The CDR3 spans 17 residues. Germline CDR1 SGHRS, CDR2 YFSETQ. CDR3 region: CASSLAGGAAQTYEQYF. The CDR3 DNA sequence: TGCGCCAGCAGCTTGGCAGGGGGCGCGGCGCAAACCTACGAGCAGTACTTC.

This clone was observed a few times. The rearrangement links TRBV4-1 to TRBJ1-4, with D unresolved. The V gene lost 1 base and the J gene lost 10 bases, with 7 bases spanning the gap. The CDR3 spans 12 residues. The germline V gene encodes CDR1 MGHRA and CDR2 YSYEKL. CDR3 in DNA: TGCGCCAGCAGCCAAGCCGGTGGAAAACTGTTTTTT. It specifies CASSQAGGKLFF.

This CDR3 is CASSLGLAGEYEQFF. The CDR3 DNA reads as TGTGCCAGCAGCCTGGGACTAGCGGGAGAATATGAGCAGTTCTTC. The chain is built from TRBV7-3 and TRBJ2-1, with 14 bases matching TRBD2. The CDR3 runs to 15 residues. Per germline, CDR1 SGHTA and CDR2 FQGTGA. The ends lost 5 bases at V and 8 bases at J; junction bases unmatched: 5.

V and J are TRBV4-3 and TRBJ1-2; 8 nucleotides agree with TRBD1. The V gene's germline CDR1 is LGHNA and CDR2 YSLEER. The trim removed 0 bases at V and 6 bases at J, leaving 6 bases unmatched. The CDR3 is made up of 15 amino acids. The CDR3 nucleotides are TGCGCCAGCAGCCAAGATGCCCAGGGGGCGAATGGCTACACCTTC. It yields the protein CASSQDAQGANGYTF.